Listed here are 10 T cell receptor beta chains from one sample, sequenced in a study of blood T cell repertoires in COVID-19 (dated by TCRdb to the early 2020s). Library preparation used the immunoSEQ multiplex PCR assay. TCRdb mirrors the immuneACCESS table, restricted to in-frame sequences. Some clones are absent from its copies; in checked studies, under half trace to an unresolved V gene, and the reason for the others is unknown. The sample records some 200,000 clones, roughly four fifths of which are singletons. The ten largest clones take up around 6.1% of the sample. Sequenced input: peripheral blood. These receptors were taken from a woman aged 40 to 50 with acute or convalescent COVID-19.

V is TRBV5-8 and J is TRBJ2-3; 11 bases fit TRBD2. The V gene's germline CDR1 is SGHTS and CDR2 YDEGEE. The CDR3 sequence is 16 residues long. Trimming took 4 bases from V and 3 from J; bases not matched to a gene: 7. CDR3 in DNA: TGTGCCAGCAGCCTGCCGGGACTAGCGGCAACAGATACGCAGTATTTT. This sequence encodes CASSLPGLAATDTQYF.

J is TRBJ2-3 and V is TRBV7-4; 13 nucleotides align to TRBD2. The CDR3 totals 17 residues. Per germline, CDR1 SGHVT and CDR2 SQSDAQ. With V trimmed by 5 bases and J by 1 base, 6 bases remained unmatched. CDR3 residues: CASSQLAGGSGTDTQYF. CDR3 bases: TGTGCCAGCAGCCAACTAGCGGGAGGGTCCGGCACAGATACGCAGTATTTT.

This chain joins TRBV28 and TRBJ1-5; D may be TRBD1 (5 bases). There are 15 residues in the CDR3. Germline CDR1 and CDR2: MDHEN and SYDVKM. V lost 5 bases, J lost 3 bases, and 14 bases lay in between. CDR3 sequence reads: CASSPNQGPNQPQHF. The CDR3 DNA follows: TGTGCCAGCAGTCCCAACCAGGGCCCCAATCAGCCCCAGCATTTT. Full variable domain (outside the CDR3, taken from reference TRBV28 and TRBJ1-5): DVKVTQSSRYLVKRTGEKVFLECVQDMDHENMFWYRQDPGLGLRLIYFSYDVKMKEKGDIPEGYSVSREKKERFSLILESASTNQTSMYLCASSPNQGPNQPQHFGDGTRLSIL.

The gene calls are TRBV19 and TRBJ2-7; TRBD2 matches 8 bases. Germline CDR1 LNHDA, CDR2 SQIVND (reference sequence). The CDR3 runs 16 residues. The J segment lost 2 bases and the V segment lost 10 bases, leaving 16 bases of the junction unmatched. This chain's CDR3 is CATQTSPAGGTYEQYF. DNA for the CDR3: TGTGCCACCCAAACCAGCCCGGCGGGAGGAACCTACGAGCAGTACTTC.

The V gene is TRBV2, the J gene TRBJ2-7, with 12 bases that match TRBD2. V lost 6 bases, J lost 0 bases, and 6 bases stayed unmatched. The CDR3 covers 16 residues. Germline CDR1 is SNHLY and CDR2 is FYNNEI. The CDR3 DNA reads TGTGCCAGCAGATACCGGACTAGCGGGAACTCCTACGAGCAGTACTTC. Translating gives CASRYRTSGNSYEQYF.

The chain uses TRBV7-6 and TRBJ1-5; D is undetermined. Germline CDR1 and CDR2: SGHVS and FNYEAQ. CDR3 length: 15 residues. V gave up 4 bases and J gave up 5 bases, with 15 bases separating them. The CDR3 DNA is TGTGCCAGCAGCTCCTCGGATAGCCTTTATCAGCCCCAGCATTTT. Residues: CASSSSDSLYQPQHF.

This chain links TRBV5-8 with TRBJ1-2; tentatively, D is TRBD1 (5 bases). The germline V and J ends were trimmed by 4 bases and 2 bases, with 12 bases remaining between them. Germline assignment: CDR1 SGHTS and CDR2 YDEGEE. CDR3 length: 14 amino acids. CDR3 protein: CASSLNDRNYGYTF. The DNA for the CDR3 is TGTGCCAGCAGCCTAAACGACAGAAACTATGGCTACACCTTC.

V usage is TRBV3-1 (or the pseudogene TRBV3-2) and J usage is TRBJ1-5; the match to TRBD1 covers 9 bases. Germline assignment: CDR1 LGHDT and CDR2 YNNKEL (reference sequence). V trimming: 4 bases; J trimming: 6 bases; junction bases outside the gene matches: 7. The CDR3 is 15 residues long. The CDR3 spells CASSPGDRVGQPQHF. The CDR3 bases are TGTGCCAGCAGCCCTGGGGACAGGGTCGGTCAGCCCCAGCATTTT.

The chain links TRBV6-6 to TRBJ2-7, with 9 positions matching TRBD2. The germline gives CDR1 MNHNY, CDR2 SVGAGI (reference sequence). The CDR3 loop spans 16 amino acids. J was trimmed by 3 bases and V by 6 bases; bases with no gene match: 12. CDR3 region: CASRKSLAGLNYEQYF. Here the CDR3 DNA reads TGTGCCAGCAGAAAAAGTCTAGCGGGGCTGAACTACGAGCAGTACTTC.

This clone was seen only a few times. This chain uses TRBV27 with TRBJ2-1, with a weak D call TRBD1 (5 bases). CDR1 and CDR2 from the germline V gene are MNHEY and SMNVEV (reference sequence). V was trimmed by 6 bases and J by 11 bases, leaving 14 bases between them. The CDR3 contains 12 residues. CDR3 nucleotides: TGTGCCAGCAGACACGGTAGGACAAAGCAGTTCTTC. Residues: CASRHGRTKQFF.